The entry that follows covers one TCR beta chain sequence. Its antigen is unidentified. This CDR3 has 16 amino acids. The germline V gene has CDR1 LGHNA and CDR2 YSLEER. V was cut by 0 bases and J by 4 bases, with 15 bases left in between. Extracted RNA was reverse transcribed, and the resulting cDNA served as sequencing template. Produced via immunoSEQ multiplex PCR; TCRdb's table is partial and in-frame only. The sample contains about 210,000 clones, around 66% of which appear only once. This sample was taken from a study of CD8+ T cells in alopecia areata. Regarding the study as a whole: Expanded CD8+ clones among the top 100, and scalp clonality, were significantly decreased by tofacitinib. Clonality exceeded that of normal scalp in lesional scalp, most notably in alopecia totalis/universalis.

Treatment noted: oral pan-JAK inhibitor, 5-10 mg twice daily. This specimen consisted of CD4+ T cells sorted from blood, obtained between weeks 43 and 45, from a patient treated with tofacitinib. This rearrangement joins TRBV4-3 to TRBJ1-2; D remains ambiguous. The source is a human donor with alopecia areata. CDR3 loop: CASSQDGNVKSYGYTF. CDR3 bases: TGCGCCAGCAGCCAAGATGGTAACGTTAAAAGCTATGGCTACACCTTC.